The 4 T cell receptor beta chains given below trace back to one sample, sequenced in a study of T cells in Graves' hyperthyroidism and ophthalmopathy. TCR beta CDR3 sequences were amplified from RNA transcripts. The TCR CDR3 first-round RT-PCR relied on the HTBI primer set. TCRdb reanalysed the multiplex PCR reads using MiXCR and keeps one entry per CDR3 protein. The table has 250,000 or so distinct CDR3 sequences, roughly 15% seen once. Sequenced sample: blood. Every receptor here comes from a woman aged 45 to 65 with Graves' hyperthyroidism that later progressed to Graves' ophthalmopathy.

This clonotype was detected ten times or more. This sequence joins TRBV20-1 and TRBJ2-1; TRBD1 is a possible D gene (5 bases). The CDR3 is made up of 15 amino acids. With 6 bases removed from V and 0 bases from J, the gap between germline ends came to 15 bases. CDR1 is DFQATT, CDR2 SNEGSKA, per germline (reference sequence). The CDR3: CSAVNRRSSYNEQFF. The CDR3 DNA sequence: TGCAGTGCAGTCAACAGGAGAAGCTCCTACAATGAGCAGTTCTTC.

This clonotype was counted between two and nine times. The chain employs TRBV7-8 and TRBJ2-5, with no clear D. Trimming removed 3 bases from V and 2 bases from J, with 22 bases in between. The CDR3 spans 18 residues. CDR1 is SGHVS and CDR2 is FQNEAQ in the germline V gene. The CDR3 DNA is TGTGCCAGCAGCTTTCTCCCAAGAAGTCGAGGTAGTCAAGAGACCCAGTACTTC. This gives the protein CASSFLPRSRGSQETQYF.

This clonotype has ten or more counts. The chain links TRBV2 to TRBJ1-1; D might be TRBD1 (5 bases). This CDR3 has 12 residues. V was cut by 7 bases and J by 8 bases, with 14 bases left in between. Looked up from germline, CDR1 is SNHLY and CDR2 is FYNNEI. The CDR3 bases are TGTGCCAGCATCGAGAGGAGGGGAGAAGCTTTCTTT. Its protein product is CASIERRGEAFF.

This clonotype was counted at least ten times. The chain has TRBV5-1 and TRBJ1-2, with a tentative D call TRBD1 (5 bases). CDR3 size: 12 residues. V was cut by 4 bases and J by 2 bases, with 6 bases left in between. Germline V gene sequence: CDR1 SGHRS, CDR2 YFSETQ. The DNA of the CDR3 is TGCGCCAGCAGCGACAGAAACTATGGCTACACCTTC. Residues: CASSDRNYGYTF. The full variable domain, with the rest looked up from reference TRBV5-1 and TRBJ1-2, is KAGVTQTPRYLIKTRGQQVTLSCSPISGHRSVSWYQQTPGQGLQFLFEYFSETQRNKGNFPGRFSGRQFSNSRSEMNVSTLELGDSALYLCASSDRNYGYTFGSGTRLTVV.